This T cell receptor (beta chain) derives from a study of blood T cell repertoires in COVID-19. Looking at the study overall: Some COVID-19 samples were acute and others convalescent; all came from the United States, Italy and Spain. T cells, B-cell-depleted T cells, or PBMCs supplied cDNA or gDNA.

Authors' methods: For nucleated cells, counts were estimated from reference gene primer amplification. Sequencing used immunoSEQ multiplex PCR; TCRdb keeps in-frame clones, though not all of them. That table is the source of V, J and clone size, and D and trimming were worked out from the DNA. Of roughly 40,000 clones in the sample, approximately 90% are singletons; the top ten hold around 2.3%. Sequenced input: peripheral blood. The clonotype originates from a human donor in a cohort sampled during active COVID-19.

The CDR3 DNA is TGTGCCAGCAGTCCCAAAGGCCGGACAGGGGGCCTATTTATTTTTCGGGCCAACGTCCTGACTTTC. It is translated as CASSPKGRTGGLFIFRANVLTF. This chain connects TRBV27 to TRBJ2-6, with TRBD1 identical over 11 bases. Per the germline V gene, CDR1 is MNHEY and CDR2 is SMNVEV (reference sequence). The V and J ends lost 5 bases and 5 bases, in that order; junction bases with no gene match: 23. The CDR3 runs 22 residues. The full variable domain, in which reference TRBV27 and TRBJ2-6 provide the parts outside the CDR3, is EAQVTQNPRYLITVTGKKLTVTCSQNMNHEYMSWYRQDPGLGLRQIYYSMNVEVTDKGDVPEGYKVSRKEKRNFPLILESPSPNQTSLYFCASSPKGRTGGLFIFRANVLTFGAGSRLTVL.